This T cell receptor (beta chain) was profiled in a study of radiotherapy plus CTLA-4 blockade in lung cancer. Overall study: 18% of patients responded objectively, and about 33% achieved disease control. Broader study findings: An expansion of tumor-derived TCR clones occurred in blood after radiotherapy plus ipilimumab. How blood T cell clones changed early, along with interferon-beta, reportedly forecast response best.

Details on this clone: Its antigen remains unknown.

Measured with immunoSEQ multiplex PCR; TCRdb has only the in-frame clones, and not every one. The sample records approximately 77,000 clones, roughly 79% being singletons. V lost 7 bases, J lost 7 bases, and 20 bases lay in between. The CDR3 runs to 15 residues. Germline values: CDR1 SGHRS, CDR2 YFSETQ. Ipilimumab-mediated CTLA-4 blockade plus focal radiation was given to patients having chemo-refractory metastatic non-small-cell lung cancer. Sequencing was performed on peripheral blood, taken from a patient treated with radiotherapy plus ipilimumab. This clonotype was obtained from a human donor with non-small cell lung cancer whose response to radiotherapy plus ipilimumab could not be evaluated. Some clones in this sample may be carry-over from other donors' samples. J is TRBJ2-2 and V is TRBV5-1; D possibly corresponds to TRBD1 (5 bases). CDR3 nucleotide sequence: TGCGCCAGCGGAATAGGGCAGGGAACTAACGGGGAGCTGTTTTTT. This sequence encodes CASGIGQGTNGELFF.